A few counts support the clone carrying this T cell receptor beta chain. Looked up from germline, CDR1 is MNHNS and CDR2 is SASEGT. Trimming removed 4 bases from V and 10 bases from J; junction bases left unmatched: 6. The CDR3 has 15 residues. TCRdb processed the RT-PCR reads anew with MiXCR; each CDR3 protein has one entry. The table has approximately 720,000 distinct CDR3 sequences, approximately 14% seen once. This TCR derives from a female donor in good health, serving as a healthy control. The rearrangement links TRBV6-1 to TRBJ2-1, with 14 bases matching TRBD2. The source material was memory CD4+ T cells from blood. The CDR3 DNA reads TGTGCCAGCAGTGTCGGGACTAGCGGGAGCTGGGAGCAGTTCTTC. Residues: CASSVGTSGSWEQFF.